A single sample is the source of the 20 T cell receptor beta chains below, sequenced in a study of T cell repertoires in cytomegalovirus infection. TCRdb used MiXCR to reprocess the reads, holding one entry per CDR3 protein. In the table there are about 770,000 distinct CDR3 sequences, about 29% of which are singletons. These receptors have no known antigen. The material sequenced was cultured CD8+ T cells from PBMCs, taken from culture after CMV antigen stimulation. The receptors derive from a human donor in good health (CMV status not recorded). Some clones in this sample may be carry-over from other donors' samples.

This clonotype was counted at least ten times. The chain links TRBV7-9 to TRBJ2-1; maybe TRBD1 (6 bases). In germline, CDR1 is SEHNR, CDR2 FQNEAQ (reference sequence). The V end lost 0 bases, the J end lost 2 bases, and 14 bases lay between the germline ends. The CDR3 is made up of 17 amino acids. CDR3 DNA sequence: TGTGCCAGCAGCTTAGCGCCCGGACAGCTAACCTACAATGAGCAGTTCTTC. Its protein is CASSLAPGQLTYNEQFF.

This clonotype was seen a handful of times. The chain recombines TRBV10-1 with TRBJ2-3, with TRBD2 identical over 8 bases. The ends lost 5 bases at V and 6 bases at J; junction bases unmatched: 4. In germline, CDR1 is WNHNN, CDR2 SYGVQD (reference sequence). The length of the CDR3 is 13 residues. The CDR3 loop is CASSQRGWDTQYF. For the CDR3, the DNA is TGCGCCAGCAGTCAGCGGGGGTGGGATACGCAGTATTTT.

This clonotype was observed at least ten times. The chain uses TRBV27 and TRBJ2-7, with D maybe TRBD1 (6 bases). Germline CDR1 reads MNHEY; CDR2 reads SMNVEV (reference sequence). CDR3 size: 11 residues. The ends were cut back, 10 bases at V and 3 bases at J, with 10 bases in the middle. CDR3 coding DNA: TGTGCCACCCGGGACAACTACGAGCAGTACGTC. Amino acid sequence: CATRDNYEQYV.

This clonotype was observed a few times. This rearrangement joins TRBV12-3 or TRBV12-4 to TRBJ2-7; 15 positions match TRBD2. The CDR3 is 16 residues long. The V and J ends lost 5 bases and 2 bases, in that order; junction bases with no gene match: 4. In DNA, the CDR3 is TGTGCCAGCAGTCCGGGACTAGCGGGGGGTGCCTACGAGCAGTACTTC. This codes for CASSPGLAGGAYEQYF.

The chain's CDR3 is CASSYSPGHLDYGYTF. CDR3 DNA: TGTGCCAGCAGTTATTCTCCGGGACACTTAGACTATGGCTACACCTTC. The J gene is TRBJ1-2, the V gene TRBV6-5; D possibly corresponds to TRBD1 (6 bases). Trimming removed 3 bases at V and 3 bases at J, with 17 bases between. The length of the CDR3 is 16 residues. Germline CDR1 MNHEY, CDR2 SVGAGI.

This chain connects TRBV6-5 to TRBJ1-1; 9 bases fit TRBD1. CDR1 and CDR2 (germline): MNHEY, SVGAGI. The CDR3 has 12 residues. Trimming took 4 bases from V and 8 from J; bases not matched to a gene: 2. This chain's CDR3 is CASSFTGGEAFF. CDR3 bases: TGTGCCAGCAGTTTCACAGGGGGCGAAGCTTTCTTT.

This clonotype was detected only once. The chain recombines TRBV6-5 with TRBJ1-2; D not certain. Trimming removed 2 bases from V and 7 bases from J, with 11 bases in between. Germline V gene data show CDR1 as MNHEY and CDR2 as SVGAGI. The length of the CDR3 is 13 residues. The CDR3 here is CASSYASSLGYTF. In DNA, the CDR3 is TGTGCCAGCAGTTACGCGTCATCCCTTGGCTACACCTTC.

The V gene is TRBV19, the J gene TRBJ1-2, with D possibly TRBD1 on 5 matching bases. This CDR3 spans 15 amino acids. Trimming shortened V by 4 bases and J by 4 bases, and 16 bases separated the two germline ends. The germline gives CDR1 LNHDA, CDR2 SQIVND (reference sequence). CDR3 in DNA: TGTGCCAGTAGTACCCCTGGAGGGGCTCTCTATGGCTACACCTTC. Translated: CASSTPGGALYGYTF. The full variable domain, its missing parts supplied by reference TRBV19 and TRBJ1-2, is DGGITQSPKYLFRKEGQNVTLSCEQNLNHDAMYWYRQDPGQGLRLIYYSQIVNDFQKGDIAEGYSVSREKKESFPLTVTSAQKNPTAFYLCASSTPGGALYGYTFGSGTRLTVV.

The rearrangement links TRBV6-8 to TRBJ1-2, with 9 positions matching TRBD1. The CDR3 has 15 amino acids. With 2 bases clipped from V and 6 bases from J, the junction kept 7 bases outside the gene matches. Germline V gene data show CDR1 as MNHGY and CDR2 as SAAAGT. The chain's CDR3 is CASSYTRTGGDGYTF. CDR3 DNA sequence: TGTGCCAGCAGTTACACCAGAACAGGGGGCGATGGCTACACCTTC.

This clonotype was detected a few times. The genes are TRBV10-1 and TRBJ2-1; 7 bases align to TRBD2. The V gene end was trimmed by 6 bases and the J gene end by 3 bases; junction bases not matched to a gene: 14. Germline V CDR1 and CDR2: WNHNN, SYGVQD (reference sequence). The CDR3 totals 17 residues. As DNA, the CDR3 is TGCGCCAGCAGGAGCCCCCCCCAGCGGGGTTGCTACAATGAGCAGTTCTTC. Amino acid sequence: CASRSPPQRGCYNEQFF.

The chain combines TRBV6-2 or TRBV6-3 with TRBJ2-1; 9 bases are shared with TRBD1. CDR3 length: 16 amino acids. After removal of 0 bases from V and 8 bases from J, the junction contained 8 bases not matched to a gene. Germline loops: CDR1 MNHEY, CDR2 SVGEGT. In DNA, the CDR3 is TGTGCCAGCAGTTACTCATCGGACAGGGGATTCGATGAGCAGTTCTTC. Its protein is CASSYSSDRGFDEQFF.

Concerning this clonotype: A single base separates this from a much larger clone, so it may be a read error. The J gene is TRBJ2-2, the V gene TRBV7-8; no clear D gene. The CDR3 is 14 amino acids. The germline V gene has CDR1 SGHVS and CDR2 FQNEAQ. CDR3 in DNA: TGTACCAGCAGCTCCCCTATGAACACCGGGGAGCTGTTTTTT. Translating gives CTSSSPMNTGELFF.

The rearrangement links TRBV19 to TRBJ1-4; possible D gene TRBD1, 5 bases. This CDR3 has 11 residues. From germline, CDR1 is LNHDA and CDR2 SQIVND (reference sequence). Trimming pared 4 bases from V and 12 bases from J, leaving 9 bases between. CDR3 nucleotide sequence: TGTGCCAGTAGTAGGGACTCGGAACTGTTTTTT. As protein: CASSRDSELFF.

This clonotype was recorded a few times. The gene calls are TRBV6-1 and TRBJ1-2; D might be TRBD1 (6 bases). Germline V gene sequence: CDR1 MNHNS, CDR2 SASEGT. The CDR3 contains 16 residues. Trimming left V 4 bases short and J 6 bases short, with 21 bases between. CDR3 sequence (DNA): TGTGCCAGCAGTGCCCGACAGGCTCCCCCTCGGGATGGCTACACCTTC. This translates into CASSARQAPPRDGYTF.

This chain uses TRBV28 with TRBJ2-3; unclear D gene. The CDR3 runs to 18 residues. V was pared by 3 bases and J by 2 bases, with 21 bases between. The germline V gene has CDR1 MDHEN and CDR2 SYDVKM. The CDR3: CASSLPAGQEIITDTQYF. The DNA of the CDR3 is TGTGCCAGCAGTTTGCCCGCCGGGCAGGAGATCATCACAGATACGCAGTATTTT. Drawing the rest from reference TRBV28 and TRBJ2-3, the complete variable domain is DVKVTQSSRYLVKRTGEKVFLECVQDMDHENMFWYRQDPGLGLRLIYFSYDVKMKEKGDIPEGYSVSREKKERFSLILESASTNQTSMYLCASSLPAGQEIITDTQYFGPGTRLTVL.

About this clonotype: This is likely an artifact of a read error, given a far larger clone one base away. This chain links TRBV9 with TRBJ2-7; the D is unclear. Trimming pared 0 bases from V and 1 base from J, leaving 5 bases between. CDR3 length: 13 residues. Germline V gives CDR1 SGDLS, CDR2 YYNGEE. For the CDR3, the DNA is TGTGCCAGCAGCGTAGACGGTTCCTACGAGCAGTACTTC. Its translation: CASSVDGSYEQYF.

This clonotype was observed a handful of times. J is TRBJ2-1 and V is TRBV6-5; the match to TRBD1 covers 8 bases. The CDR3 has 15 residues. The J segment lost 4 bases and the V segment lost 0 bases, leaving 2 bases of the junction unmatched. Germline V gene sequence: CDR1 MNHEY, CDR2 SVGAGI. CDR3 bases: TGTGCCAGCAGTTACTCGGGACAGGCTTACAATGAGCAGTTCTTC. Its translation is CASSYSGQAYNEQFF.

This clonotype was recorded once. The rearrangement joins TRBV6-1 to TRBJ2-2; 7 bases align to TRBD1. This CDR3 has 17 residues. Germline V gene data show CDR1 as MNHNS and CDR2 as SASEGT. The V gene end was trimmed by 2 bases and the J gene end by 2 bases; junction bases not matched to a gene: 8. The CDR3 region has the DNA TGTGCCAGCAGTGAAAGGACAGGTCGACCAAACACCGGGGAGCTGTTTTTT. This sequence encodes CASSERTGRPNTGELFF.

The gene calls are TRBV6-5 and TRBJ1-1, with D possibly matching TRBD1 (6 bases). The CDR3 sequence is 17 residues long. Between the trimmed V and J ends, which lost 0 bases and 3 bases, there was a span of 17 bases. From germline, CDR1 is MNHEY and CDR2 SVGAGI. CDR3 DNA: TGTGCCAGCAGTTACTCGAACTTAGTCAGGGGATACACTGAAGCTTTCTTT. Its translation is CASSYSNLVRGYTEAFF.

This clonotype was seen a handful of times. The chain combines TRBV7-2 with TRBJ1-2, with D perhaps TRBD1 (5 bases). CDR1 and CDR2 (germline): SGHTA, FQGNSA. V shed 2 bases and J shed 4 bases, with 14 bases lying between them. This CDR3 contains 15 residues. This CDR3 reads CASSLFGDLLYGYTF. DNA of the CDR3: TGTGCCAGCAGCTTATTCGGGGACCTCCTCTATGGCTACACCTTC. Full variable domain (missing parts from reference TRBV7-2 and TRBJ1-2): GAGVSQSPSNKVTEKGKDVELRCDPISGHTALYWYRQSLGQGLEFLIYFQGNSAPDKSGLPSDRFSAERTGGSVSTLTIQRTQQEDSAVYLCASSLFGDLLYGYTFGSGTRLTVV.